This T cell receptor (beta chain) is from a study of cytomegalovirus exposure and HLA in healthy donors (dated by TCRdb to about 2017). For the study in its entirety: An earlier analysis of approximately 640 of the donors reported 250 to 300 Gb of sequence data and around 120 million unique TCR beta sequences from 150 million to 200 million T cells. A separate validation cohort of approximately 120 different subjects was used in addition to the roughly 700-subject first cohort. In an earlier analysis of 587 of the donors, high-throughput TCR beta sequencing was used to judge whether each TCR beta V gene segment behaved as functional or pseudogenic. HLA typing covered class I and class II loci at four-digit resolution. Donor age, sex, ethnicity and CMV serostatus were compiled alongside the repertoire data. In the later analysis, no new phenotypic data were used to find candidate immune exposures; instead, reliance was placed on TCR beta sequences and their occurrence across donors. In a later genetic analysis, genome-wide SNP genotypes for about 65% of the roughly 670 donors were used, and that subset was treated as a discovery cohort. Every repertoire in the discovery cohort had been generated on one and the same sequencing platform. Several DR-DQ haplotypes were treated as single units for association and clustering because of strong linkage in the cohort. The study used immunosequencing to profile the T cell repertoires of several hundred subjects and linked those repertoires to cytomegalovirus serostatus. A later analysis re-examined previously published TCR beta repertoires from more than 650 donors and added high-resolution HLA genotyping to investigate patterns of TCR occurrence. Of the roughly 430 genotyped donors, 65% to 90% fell in the genetic ancestry cluster associated with self-reported Caucasian donors. The number of typed donors differed by locus: about 620-630 for A, B, C, DRB1 and DQB1; 500 to 550 for DQA1; 606 for DPA1; and some 430 for DPB1. The aim of the study was to test whether cataloging public T cell receptors could identify signatures of past pathogen exposure. High-throughput TCR immunosequencing, statistical association of individual TCRs with disease status, and machine learning were combined to predict cytomegalovirus infection status. Roughly 300 gigabases of sequencing data and tens of millions of unique TCR sequences were included in an early release covering about 600 HLA-typed donors. Among a few hundred genotyped donors of the cohort, an average of roughly 240,000 unique TCR beta nucleotide sequences were sequenced per donor, approximately 20% of them non-productive.

Library preparation was by the immunoSEQ multiplex PCR assay. For the multiplex PCR, a mixture combining 60 forward primers for TCR Vbeta segments and 13 reverse primers for TCR Jbeta segments was used. The CDR3 region of rearranged TCR beta genes was amplified from genomic DNA by a multiplex PCR assay. Amplified TCR beta libraries were sequenced as 87-base-pair reads on the Illumina HiSeq System. In the authors' own workflow: Across the 500 to 750 repertoires, a later analysis counted 80 million or so unique TCR beta chains, approximately 12 million of which were shared by at least two donors. Raw reads were error-corrected and collapsed into unique sequences with a nearest-neighbor algorithm that merged closely related sequences to remove PCR and sequencing errors. CDR3 sequences were aligned to IMGT reference sequences to assign V, D and J gene segments. Each retained sequence needed at least a six-nucleotide match to both a V gene segment and a J gene segment. A rearrangement counted as productive if the CDR3 had no stop codons and remained in frame with V and J, and every other rearrangement counted as non-productive. CDR3 was defined by IMGT convention, running from the second conserved V-encoded cysteine to the conserved J-encoded phenylalanine. The earlier analysis of around 640 of the donors excluded sequences that lacked an unambiguous match to a single V gene segment. In an earlier analysis of approximately 590 of the donors, a V segment was called functional when productive rearrangements were above 56.7%, and segregating when the standard deviation between donors exceeded 5%. To diagnose cytomegalovirus status from the catalog of TCR beta chain sequences, a statistical classification framework was built. In a later analysis, TCR nucleotide sequences were compared against IMGT/GENE-DB human TR gene sequences so that V and J genes could be assigned. Using the TCRdist pipeline, a later analysis assigned CDR3 sequences along with most-parsimonious VDJ recombination scenarios. In a later analysis, each TCR beta chain was defined by its CDR3 amino acid sequence together with its V-gene family, and reads without a unique V-gene family were excluded. A later analysis removed several hundred highly shared, low-generation-probability nucleotide sequences to deal with suspected cross-contamination and a sequencing artifact. For each public chain, a later analysis derived a clonal expansion index from normalized ranks of inferred template counts within each repertoire. In a later analysis, generation probabilities were computed using a VDJ recombination model fitted to out-of-frame rearrangements, and the results were checked against IGoR. In a later analysis, TCR-TCR, TCR-HLA and TCR-CMV co-occurrence was scored with hypergeometric tests, and a repertoire-size bias correction was applied to TCR pairs. In a later analysis, false discovery rates were estimated by permuting HLA or CMV assignments 20 times. A later analysis grouped co-occurring TCRs with DBSCAN, adding TCRdist sequence similarity when clustering within HLA-allele-positive subsets. For co-occurrence clustering, repertoires with fewer than 30,000 or more than 120,000 public chains were excluded, along with roughly 5 repertoires with anomalous nucleotide sharing. TCRdb stores this immuneACCESS table with in-frame sequences only. Part of the clones is absent; in the studies checked, under half of the shortfall reflects unresolved V genes, and no reason is known for the rest. D and trimming were read from the DNA, whereas the V and J calls and clone size are those reported in that table. The sample yields more than 150,000 clones; around 84% were counted once. Around 1.2% of the sample is held by the ten biggest clonotypes.

CDR1 and CDR2, per the germline V gene (reference sequence), are WNHNN and SYGVQD. There are 14 amino acids in the CDR3, from cysteine to phenylalanine inclusive. Solely the CDR3 DNA is kept, with 42 bases framed from the first base. V was cut back by 8 bases and J by 2 bases, leaving a gap of 16 bases between them. Turning to this clone: It has no known antigen specificity. No quality values exist for individual bases; no much larger clone is one base distant.

The cohort consisted of 666 healthy bone marrow donors. At the time of sampling, all cohort members were nominally healthy, though unrecorded immune exposures were likely present. The donor was CMV seropositive and was included in the group of some 290 seropositive cohort members. Every donor gave a peripheral blood sample, and the peripheral blood mononuclear cells from that sample were used for TCR beta sequencing. Genomic DNA extraction from the blood cell samples was performed with the Qiagen DNeasy Blood Extraction Kit. Paper-wide results and their limitations: A later analysis found that most CMV-associated TCR beta chains appeared HLA-restricted, with HLA associations seemingly driven largely by CMV exposure. A further reported finding was that TCR beta sequences accurately predicted the HLA-A and HLA-B alleles for most subjects in the first cohort. CMV serostatus was the only immune exposure information available for the cohort. A later genetic analysis reported fewer N-insertions in productive TCRs among donors in an Asian-associated ancestry cluster than the roughly 670-donor mean. In vitro tests confirmed that three of the cytomegalovirus-associated TCR beta chains recognize cytomegalovirus antigens. In a later analysis, HLA-associated TCR beta chains showed more clonal expansion and lower generation probabilities than non-associated chains that were equally common. The authors suggested that the approach could potentially be extended to other disease states and immunological phenotypes. Several of the top co-occurrence clusters appeared to be linked to parvovirus B19, influenza, CMV and Epstein-Barr virus, according to a later analysis. According to a later analysis, TCR association rates differed among HLA loci, with DRB1 alleles showing the most associated TCRs and HLA-C alleles showing the fewest. Strong co-occurrence of HLA alleles, especially DR and DQ, made assigning TCR associations to individual alleles difficult. While some public TCRs were present in many individuals, most TCR sequences turned up only very rarely across donors. At a false discovery rate of 0.05, a later analysis linked 16,000 or so TCR beta sequences to specific HLA alleles. The 87-base-pair reads could not distinguish some IMGT-functional V segments, including TRBV6-2 and TRBV6-3, so those segments were excluded. In an earlier analysis of more than 450 of the donors, most TCR beta V segments were observed in productive rearrangements about 87% or about 30% of the time, broadly matching IMGT annotations. This cohort had only TCR beta chains sequenced, and the lack of alpha or paired-chain data limited which features could be detected. Because counts were too low, roughly 17 rarely observed V segments, including chromosome 9 orphons, were left out of the earlier analysis of a few hundred of the donors. The study listed 164 TCR beta chains as associated with cytomegalovirus. V-gene and J-gene trimming of TCR beta chains was associated with a missense DCLRE1C variant in a later genetic analysis, and the association was replicated in an independent cohort. Sequencing depth was assumed to be roughly uniform across donors in the presence/absence analyses, though that assumption may not hold. Cytomegalovirus status was reported to be diagnosed by the classifier with high specificity and sensitivity in both the original and validation cohorts. A cluster of highly shared sequence variants was judged likely to represent a technical artifact of the sequencing pipeline. Linkage disequilibrium might explain the correlated functional status among segregating V segments, but an unknown experimental factor could not be excluded. Because HLA typing was missing for some donors at each locus, association tests included only the typed subset.

Sequencing was done on a sample of PBMCs. The source of this sequence is a girl aged 2-10 years in good health and CMV-seropositive. The chain employs TRBV10-1 and TRBJ2-7, with an unclear D gene assignment. The DNA sequence follows: TGCGCCAGCCTAGAGACGGAACGGCCCTACGAGCAGTACTTC. It translates as CASLETERPYEQYF.